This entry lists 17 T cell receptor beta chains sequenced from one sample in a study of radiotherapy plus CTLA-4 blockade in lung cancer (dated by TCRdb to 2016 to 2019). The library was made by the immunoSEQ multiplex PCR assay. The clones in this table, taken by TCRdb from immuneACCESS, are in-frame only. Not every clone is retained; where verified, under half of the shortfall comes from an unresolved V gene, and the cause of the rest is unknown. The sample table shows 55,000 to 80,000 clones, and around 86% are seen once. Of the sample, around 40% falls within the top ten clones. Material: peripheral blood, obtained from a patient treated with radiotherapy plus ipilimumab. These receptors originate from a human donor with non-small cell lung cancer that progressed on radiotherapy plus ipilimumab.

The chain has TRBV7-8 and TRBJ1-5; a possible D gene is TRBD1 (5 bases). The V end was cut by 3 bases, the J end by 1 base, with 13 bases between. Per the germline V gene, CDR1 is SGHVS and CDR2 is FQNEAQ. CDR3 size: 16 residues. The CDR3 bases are TGTGCCAGCAGCTTTGGGGGTCTAGAGAGCAATCAGCCCCAGCATTTT. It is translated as CASSFGGLESNQPQHF.

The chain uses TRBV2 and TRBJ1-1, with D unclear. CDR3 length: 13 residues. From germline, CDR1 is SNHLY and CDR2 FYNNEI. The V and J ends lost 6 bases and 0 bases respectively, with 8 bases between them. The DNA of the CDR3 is TGTGCCAGCAGCTTTACCATGAACACTGAAGCTTTCTTT. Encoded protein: CASSFTMNTEAFF.

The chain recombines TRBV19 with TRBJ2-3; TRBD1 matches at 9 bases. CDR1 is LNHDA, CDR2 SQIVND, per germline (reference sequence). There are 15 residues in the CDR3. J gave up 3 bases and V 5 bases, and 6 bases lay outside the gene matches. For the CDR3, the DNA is TGTGCCAGTAGTTTACCGGGACAGGGAACAGATACGCAGTATTTT. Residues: CASSLPGQGTDTQYF.

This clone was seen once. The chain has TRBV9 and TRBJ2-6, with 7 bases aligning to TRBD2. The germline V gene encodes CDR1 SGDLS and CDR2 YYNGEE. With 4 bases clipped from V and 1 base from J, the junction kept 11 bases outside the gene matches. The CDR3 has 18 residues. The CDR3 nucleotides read TGTGCCAGCAGCCCCAGACTAGCCGCGGGGTCTGGGGCCAACGTCCTGACTTTC. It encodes CASSPRLAAGSGANVLTF.

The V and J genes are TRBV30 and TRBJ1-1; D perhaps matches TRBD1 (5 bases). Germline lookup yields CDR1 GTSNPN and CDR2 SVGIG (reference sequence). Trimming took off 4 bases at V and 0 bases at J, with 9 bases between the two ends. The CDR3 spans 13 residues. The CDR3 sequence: CAWTRGVNTEAFF. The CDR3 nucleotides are TGTGCCTGGACCAGAGGGGTGAACACTGAAGCTTTCTTT.

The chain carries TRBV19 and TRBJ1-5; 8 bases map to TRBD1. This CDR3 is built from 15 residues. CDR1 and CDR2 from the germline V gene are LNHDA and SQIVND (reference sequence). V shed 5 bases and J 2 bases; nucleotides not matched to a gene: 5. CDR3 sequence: CASSLEDRGNQPQHF. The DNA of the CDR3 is TGTGCCAGTAGTCTTGAGGACAGGGGCAATCAGCCCCAGCATTTT. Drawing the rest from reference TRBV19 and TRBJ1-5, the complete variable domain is DGGITQSPKYLFRKEGQNVTLSCEQNLNHDAMYWYRQDPGQGLRLIYYSQIVNDFQKGDIAEGYSVSREKKESFPLTVTSAQKNPTAFYLCASSLEDRGNQPQHFGDGTRLSIL.

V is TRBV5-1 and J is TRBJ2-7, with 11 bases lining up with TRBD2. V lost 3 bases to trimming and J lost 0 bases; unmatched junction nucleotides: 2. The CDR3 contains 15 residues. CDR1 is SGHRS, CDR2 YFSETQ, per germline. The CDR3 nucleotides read TGCGCCAGCAGCTCCGGACTAGCGGGCTCCTACGAGCAGTACTTC. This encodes CASSSGLAGSYEQYF.

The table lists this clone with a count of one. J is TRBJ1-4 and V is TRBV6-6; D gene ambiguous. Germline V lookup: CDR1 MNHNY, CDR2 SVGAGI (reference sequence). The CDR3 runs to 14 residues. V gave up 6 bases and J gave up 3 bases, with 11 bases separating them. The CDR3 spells CASRPVLANEKLFF. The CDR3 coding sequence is TGTGCCAGCAGACCCGTTTTGGCTAATGAAAAACTGTTTTTT.

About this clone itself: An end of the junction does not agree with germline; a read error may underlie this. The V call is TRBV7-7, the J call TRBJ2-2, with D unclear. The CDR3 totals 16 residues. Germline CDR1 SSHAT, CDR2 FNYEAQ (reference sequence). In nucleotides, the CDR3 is TGTGCTAGCAGCTTAGGACGGATGGTGATCACCGGGGAGCTGTTTTTT. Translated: CASSLGRMVITGELFF.

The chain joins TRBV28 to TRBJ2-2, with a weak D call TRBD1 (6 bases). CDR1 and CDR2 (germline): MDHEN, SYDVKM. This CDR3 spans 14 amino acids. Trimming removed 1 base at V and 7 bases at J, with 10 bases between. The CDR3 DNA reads TGTGCCAGCAGTTTATTAGGGGGAAGCGGGGAGCTGTTTTTT. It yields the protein CASSLLGGSGELFF.

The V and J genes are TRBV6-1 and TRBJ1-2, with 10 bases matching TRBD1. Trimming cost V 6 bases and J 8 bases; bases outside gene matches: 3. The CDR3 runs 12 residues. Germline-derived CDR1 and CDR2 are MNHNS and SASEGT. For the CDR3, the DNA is TGTGCCAGCAGGACAGGGGGCATGGGCTACACCTTC. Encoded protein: CASRTGGMGYTF.

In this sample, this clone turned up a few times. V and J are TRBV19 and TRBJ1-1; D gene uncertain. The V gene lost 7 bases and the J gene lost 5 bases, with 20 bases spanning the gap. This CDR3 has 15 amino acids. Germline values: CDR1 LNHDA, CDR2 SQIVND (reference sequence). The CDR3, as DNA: TGTGCCAGTACCCCCAATTGGGTCGGAGGGACTGAAGCTTTCTTT. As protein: CASTPNWVGGTEAFF.

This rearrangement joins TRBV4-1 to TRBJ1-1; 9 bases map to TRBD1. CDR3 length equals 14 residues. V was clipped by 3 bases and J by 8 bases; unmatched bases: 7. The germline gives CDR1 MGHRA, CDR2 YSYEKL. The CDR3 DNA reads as TGCGCCAGCAGCCAGCCGGGACAGGGACCCGAAGCTTTCTTT. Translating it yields CASSQPGQGPEAFF.

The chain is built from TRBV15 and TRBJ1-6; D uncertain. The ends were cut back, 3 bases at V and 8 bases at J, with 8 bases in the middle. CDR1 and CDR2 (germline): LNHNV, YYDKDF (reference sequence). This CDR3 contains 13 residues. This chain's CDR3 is CATSSLPDSPLHF. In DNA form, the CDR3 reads TGTGCCACCAGCAGTCTGCCGGATTCACCCCTCCACTTT. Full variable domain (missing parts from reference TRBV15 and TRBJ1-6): DAMVIQNPRYQVTQFGKPVTLSCSQTLNHNVMYWYQQKSSQAPKLLFHYYDKDFNNEADTPDNFQSRRPNTSFCFLDIRSPGLGDTAMYLCATSSLPDSPLHFGNGTRLTVT.

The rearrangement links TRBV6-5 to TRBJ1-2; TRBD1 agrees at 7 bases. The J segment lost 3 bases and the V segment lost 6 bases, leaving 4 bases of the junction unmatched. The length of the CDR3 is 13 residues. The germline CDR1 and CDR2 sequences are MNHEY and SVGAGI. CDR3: CASRLDRDYGYTF. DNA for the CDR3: TGTGCCAGCAGACTCGACAGGGACTATGGCTACACCTTC.

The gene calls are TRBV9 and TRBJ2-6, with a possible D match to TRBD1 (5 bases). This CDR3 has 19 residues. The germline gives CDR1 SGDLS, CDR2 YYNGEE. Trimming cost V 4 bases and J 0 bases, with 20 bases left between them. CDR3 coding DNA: TGTGCCAGCAGCCCGCACTTTGGGGCCTCCTTCTCTGGGGCCAACGTCCTGACTTTC. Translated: CASSPHFGASFSGANVLTF.

Here the CDR3 DNA reads TGTGCCAGCAGTTACTCCCCAACCGGGGAGCTGTTTTTT. It is translated as CASSYSPTGELFF. The J gene is TRBJ2-2, the V gene TRBV6-6; D not resolved. V lost 0 bases to trimming and J lost 5 bases, with 4 bases between them. CDR1 and CDR2 from the germline V gene are MNHNY and SVGAGI (reference sequence). The CDR3 runs 13 residues.